These T cell receptor beta chains were read from a single sample in a study of blood T cell repertoires in COVID-19. The assay was immunoSEQ multiplex PCR, and TCRdb's table has in-frame clones only and misses some. Seen here are about 240,000 clones, approximately 84% observed once, and the top ten hold 3% to 4%. The sample consisted of PBMCs or T cells enriched from blood (not recorded which). The source of these receptors is a woman aged 40 to 50 with acute COVID-19. The CDR3 runs from the conserved cysteine through the conserved F or W. Fields, in order: V gene, D gene, J gene, CDR3 DNA, CDR3 protein. A D gene is named only where the DNA matches it firmly.

v_call: TRBV9; d_call: NA; j_call: TRBJ1-1; cdr3_nt: TGTGCCAGCAGCGTATCACAGGTTGGGACTGAAGCTTTCTTT; cdr3_aa: CASSVSQVGTEAFF
v_call: TRBV6-5; d_call: NA; j_call: TRBJ1-2; cdr3_nt: TGTGCCAGCGAACCCGGGACACGACCTAGCGGCTACACCTTC; cdr3_aa: CASEPGTRPSGYTF
v_call: TRBV19; d_call: NA; j_call: TRBJ2-1; cdr3_nt: TGTGCCAGTATAGGGGGACTATCCAATGAGCAGTTCTTC; cdr3_aa: CASIGGLSNEQFF
v_call: TRBV21-1; d_call: NA; j_call: TRBJ2-2; cdr3_nt: TGTGCCAGCACCCCCGGGGCCGGGGAGCTGTTTTTT; cdr3_aa: CASTPGAGELFF
v_call: TRBV3-1/TRBV3-2; d_call: TRBD2; j_call: TRBJ2-7; cdr3_nt: TGTGCCAGCAGCCAAGATCTGGGACTAGCGGGCTACGAGCAGTACTTC; cdr3_aa: CASSQDLGLAGYEQYF
v_call: TRBV25-1; d_call: NA; j_call: TRBJ1-3; cdr3_nt: TGTGCCAGCAGTGTACCAGGGGCTGGAAACACCATATATTTT; cdr3_aa: CASSVPGAGNTIYF
v_call: TRBV7-6; d_call: TRBD2; j_call: TRBJ2-1; cdr3_nt: TGTGCCAGCAGACCCCTAGCGGGAGATCCCTACAATGAGCAGTTCTTC; cdr3_aa: CASRPLAGDPYNEQFF
v_call: TRBV10-2; d_call: TRBD2; j_call: TRBJ2-1; cdr3_nt: TGCGCCAGCATCACTAGCGGGAGCCGCAATGAGCAGTTCTTC; cdr3_aa: CASITSGSRNEQFF
v_call: TRBV30; d_call: TRBD1; j_call: TRBJ1-1; cdr3_nt: TGTGCCTGGAACGGACAGGTTGGAGTGGGTGAAGCTTTCTTT; cdr3_aa: CAWNGQVGVGEAFF
v_call: TRBV27; d_call: NA; j_call: TRBJ2-7; cdr3_nt: TGTGCCAGCAGTTTAAAGAGGGGGAGAAACTACGAGCAGTACTTC; cdr3_aa: CASSLKRGRNYEQYF
v_call: TRBV7-8; d_call: NA; j_call: TRBJ2-2; cdr3_nt: TGTGCCAGCAGCTTAATTACAGCTCAGAACACCGGGGAGCTGTTTTTT; cdr3_aa: CASSLITAQNTGELFF
v_call: TRBV5-1; d_call: TRBD2; j_call: TRBJ2-7; cdr3_nt: TGCGCCAGCAGCTTCGGGCGGGAGGGCCTCGGGGAGCAGTACTTC; cdr3_aa: CASSFGREGLGEQYF
v_call: TRBV28; d_call: NA; j_call: TRBJ2-1; cdr3_nt: TGTGCCAGCAGTTCTCAGGGATACAATGAGCAGTTCTTC; cdr3_aa: CASSSQGYNEQFF
v_call: TRBV19; d_call: NA; j_call: TRBJ1-1; cdr3_nt: TGTGCCAGTAGTATAGGACGGGTGAACACTGAAGCTTTCTTT; cdr3_aa: CASSIGRVNTEAFF